These 20 T cell receptor beta chains originate from one sample sequenced in a study of blood T cell repertoires in COVID-19. TCRdb keeps only in-frame clones here, not all; method: immunoSEQ multiplex PCR. The top ten hold around a tenth of the sample, which has more than 9,500 clones, more than 65% seen once. Specimen: peripheral blood. Receptors originate from a man in his sixties with COVID-19, enrolled during active disease.

The rearrangement links TRBV4-2 to TRBJ2-1, with 8 bases identical to TRBD2. The trim removed 4 bases at V and 3 bases at J, leaving 11 bases unmatched. CDR1 is LGHNA and CDR2 is YNFKEQ in the germline V gene. The CDR3 length is 17 residues. The CDR3 loop is CASSLRGGRGNYNEQFF. CDR3 bases: TGTGCCAGCAGCCTCCGGGGGGGACGGGGTAACTACAATGAGCAGTTCTTC.

The chain employs TRBV28 and TRBJ2-7; tentatively, D is TRBD2 (5 bases). The CDR3 runs to 12 residues. Per the germline V gene, CDR1 is MDHEN and CDR2 is SYDVKM. Trimming shortened V by 6 bases and J by 5 bases, and 11 bases separated the two germline ends. Written as DNA, the CDR3 is TGTGCCAGCAGCTACCTCGGGAACGAGCAGTACTTC. Translated, it gives CASSYLGNEQYF.

The rearrangement joins TRBV30 to TRBJ1-4, with a weak D call TRBD1 (5 bases). Germline V gene data show CDR1 as GTSNPN and CDR2 as SVGIG (reference sequence). The V end was cut by 0 bases, the J end by 4 bases, with 9 bases between. The CDR3 consists of 14 residues. The CDR3 is CAWSVTVINEKLFF. Here the CDR3 DNA reads TGTGCCTGGAGTGTGACAGTGATTAATGAAAAACTGTTTTTT.

The chain has TRBV5-1 and TRBJ2-1; 10 bases agree with TRBD2. The CDR3 is 18 residues long. CDR1 and CDR2 from the germline V gene are SGHRS and YFSETQ. V lost 1 base to trimming and J lost 0 bases; unmatched junction nucleotides: 7. The DNA for the CDR3 is TGCGCCAGCAGCTTGTCTAGCGGGAGTAATCCCTCCTACAATGAGCAGTTCTTC. Its protein product is CASSLSSGSNPSYNEQFF.

The chain combines TRBV9 with TRBJ2-1; TRBD2 matches 12 bases. This CDR3 contains 16 residues. Trimming removed 0 bases from V and 10 bases from J; junction bases left unmatched: 8. Germline lookup yields CDR1 SGDLS and CDR2 YYNGEE. As DNA, the CDR3 is TGTGCCAGCAGCGTAGTTGGTCTAGCGGGGGGGCGCGAGCAGTTCTTC. Residues: CASSVVGLAGGREQFF. Supplemented by reference TRBV9 and TRBJ2-1, the full variable domain reads DSGVTQTPKHLITATGQRVTLRCSPRSGDLSVYWYQQSLDQGLQFLIQYYNGEERAKGNILERFSAQQFPDLHSELNLSSLELGDSALYFCASSVVGLAGGREQFFGPGTRLTVL.

In DNA form, the CDR3 reads TGTGCCAGCAGTTTGGGAGGGGTCCACTCCTACAATGAGCAGTTCTTC. As protein: CASSLGGVHSYNEQFF. J is TRBJ2-1 and V is TRBV27; the match to TRBD2 covers 7 bases. Germline trimming cut 3 bases from V and 0 bases from J; bases unmatched to any gene: 5. The CDR3 length is 16 residues. The germline gives CDR1 MNHEY, CDR2 SMNVEV (reference sequence).

V and J are TRBV28 and TRBJ2-5; the match to TRBD2 covers 7 bases. CDR1 MDHEN and CDR2 SYDVKM come from the germline V gene. The J segment lost 5 bases and the V segment lost 4 bases, leaving 13 bases of the junction unmatched. This CDR3 comprises 16 residues. For the CDR3, the DNA is TGTGCCAGCAGTTCCGAGCATTTGGGGGGAGGGGAGACCCAGTACTTC. It codes for CASSSEHLGGGETQYF.

This clone has more than one count but fewer than ten. The chain carries TRBV7-6 and TRBJ2-5; 9 nucleotides align to TRBD2. Germline CDR1 is SGHVS and CDR2 is FNYEAQ. The CDR3 consists of 18 residues. V lost 0 bases and J lost 4; bases outside the gene matches: 12. The CDR3 protein is CASSLADIAGVLVETQYF. CDR3 nucleotide sequence: TGTGCCAGCAGCTTAGCTGACATAGCGGGAGTCTTGGTAGAGACCCAGTACTTC.

The J gene is TRBJ2-2, the V gene TRBV9; 8 bases match TRBD2. V lost 0 bases and J lost 5; bases outside the gene matches: 9. Germline CDR1 reads SGDLS; CDR2 reads YYNGEE. This CDR3 region has 17 residues. The CDR3 DNA sequence: TGTGCCAGCAGCGTAGCCCTCGGGGGGGCCGCGACCGGGGAGCTGTTTTTT. As protein: CASSVALGGAATGELFF.

The V and J genes are TRBV7-9 and TRBJ2-7; the D gene is possibly TRBD1 (5 bases). Germline V gives CDR1 SEHNR, CDR2 FQNEAQ (reference sequence). With 5 bases removed from V and 1 base from J, the gap between germline ends came to 6 bases. The CDR3 contains 12 residues. The DNA for the CDR3 is TGTGCCAGCAGCCAGGGTTCCTACGAGCAGTACTTC. Translated: CASSQGSYEQYF.

The chain uses TRBV4-2 and TRBJ1-6, with a possible D match to TRBD1 (5 bases). The germline V gene encodes CDR1 LGHNA and CDR2 YNFKEQ. The V end lost 3 bases, the J end lost 1 base, and 7 bases lay between the germline ends. The CDR3 has 15 amino acids. The CDR3 DNA follows: TGTGCCAGCAGCCAGGGGACTTCCTATAATTCACCCCTCCACTTT. Its translation: CASSQGTSYNSPLHF.

J is TRBJ2-7 and V is TRBV20-1; 8 bases map to TRBD1. The ends lost 6 bases at V and 6 bases at J; junction bases unmatched: 4. This CDR3 has 11 residues. The germline CDR1 and CDR2 sequences are DFQATT and SNEGSKA (reference sequence). DNA of the CDR3: TGCAGTGCCCATACAGGGGGCGAGCAGTACTTC. Protein sequence: CSAHTGGEQYF.

This rearrangement joins TRBV7-2 to TRBJ2-2; a weak D match, TRBD2 (5 bases). CDR3 length equals 15 residues. Per germline, CDR1 SGHTA and CDR2 FQGNSA. Trimming took off 5 bases at V and 4 bases at J, with 14 bases between the two ends. In DNA form, the CDR3 reads TGTGCCAGCAGCCCAGCGGTTCGTGTCACCGGGGAGCTGTTTTTT. Translated, it gives CASSPAVRVTGELFF.

V gene TRBV28 combines with J gene TRBJ1-5; TRBD1 matches 9 bases. With V trimmed by 3 bases and J by 6 bases, 6 bases remained unmatched. This CDR3 region has 15 residues. Looked up from germline, CDR1 is MDHEN and CDR2 is SYDVKM. In DNA, the CDR3 is TGTGCCAGCAGTTTTAGGACAGGGGTCGGTCAGCCCCAGCATTTT. It yields the protein CASSFRTGVGQPQHF. Filled out from reference TRBV28 and TRBJ1-5, the complete variable domain reads DVKVTQSSRYLVKRTGEKVFLECVQDMDHENMFWYRQDPGLGLRLIYFSYDVKMKEKGDIPEGYSVSREKKERFSLILESASTNQTSMYLCASSFRTGVGQPQHFGDGTRLSIL.

The chain links TRBV24-1 to TRBJ2-1, with 9 bases fitting TRBD1. The J segment lost 6 bases and the V segment lost 3 bases, leaving 2 bases of the junction unmatched. CDR1 and CDR2 from the germline V gene are KGHDR and SFDVKD. The CDR3 runs to 14 residues. CDR3 in DNA: TGTGCCACCAGTGATATGACAGGGGGCAATGAGCAGTTCTTC. Protein product: CATSDMTGGNEQFF.

This chain connects TRBV6-5 to TRBJ1-5; 7 bases map to TRBD1. V trimming: 6 bases; J trimming: 7 bases; junction bases outside the gene matches: 12. There are 15 residues in the CDR3. CDR1 is MNHEY, CDR2 SVGAGI, per germline. The CDR3 coding sequence is TGTGCCAGCAGCCTTGGGCCAGGGGGTTTCCAGCCCCAGCATTTT. Encoded protein: CASSLGPGGFQPQHF.

The chain is built from TRBV6-5 and TRBJ2-3; 10 bases are a match to TRBD2. The CDR3 runs 14 residues. The V segment lost 5 bases and the J segment 4 bases; nucleotides outside the gene matches: 3. In germline, CDR1 is MNHEY, CDR2 SVGAGI. The CDR3 spells CASSQREGPDTQYF. The CDR3 DNA reads as TGTGCCAGCAGTCAGCGGGAGGGCCCAGATACGCAGTATTTT.

The CDR3 is CASRRTGGEQYV. The DNA for the CDR3 is TGTGCCAGCAGGAGAACGGGGGGCGAGCAGTACGTC. V usage is TRBV5-5 and J usage is TRBJ2-7, with 7 nucleotides matching TRBD2. Trimming took 5 bases from V and 6 from J; bases not matched to a gene: 5. The germline V gene encodes CDR1 SGHKS and CDR2 YYEKEE (reference sequence). The CDR3 runs to 12 residues.

This chain links TRBV19 with TRBJ2-7, with D perhaps TRBD1 (6 bases). Looked up from germline, CDR1 is LNHDA and CDR2 is SQIVND (reference sequence). Trimming removed 5 bases from V and 3 bases from J, with 17 bases in between. The length of the CDR3 is 15 residues. This chain's CDR3 is CASSHRVGDGYEQYV. The CDR3 nucleotides are TGTGCCAGTAGTCACAGGGTTGGTGACGGCTACGAGCAGTACGTC.

The V and J genes are TRBV4-1 and TRBJ2-1, with a tentative D call TRBD2 (5 bases). This CDR3 comprises 12 residues. Germline CDR1 reads MGHRA; CDR2 reads YSYEKL. Trimming left V 3 bases short and J 15 bases short, with 15 bases between. The CDR3 spells CASSHREGMRFF. The CDR3 nucleotides are TGCGCCAGCAGCCACCGTGAGGGCATGAGGTTCTTC.